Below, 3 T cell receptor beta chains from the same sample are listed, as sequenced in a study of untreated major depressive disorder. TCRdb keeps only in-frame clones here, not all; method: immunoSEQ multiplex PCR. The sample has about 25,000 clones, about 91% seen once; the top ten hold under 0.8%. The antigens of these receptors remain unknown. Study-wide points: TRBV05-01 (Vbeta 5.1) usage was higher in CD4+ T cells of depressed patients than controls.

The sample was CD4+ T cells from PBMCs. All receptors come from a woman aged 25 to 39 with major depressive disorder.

The CDR3 nucleotides read TGTGCCAGCAGCTCCCTCCAGGGAAGCAATCAGCCCCAGCATTTT. It encodes CASSSLQGSNQPQHF. The rearrangement uses TRBV7-9 and TRBJ1-5; D may be TRBD1 (5 bases). V gave up 4 bases and J gave up 1 base, with 11 bases separating them. The length of the CDR3 is 15 residues. From germline, CDR1 is SEHNR and CDR2 FQNEAQ (reference sequence).

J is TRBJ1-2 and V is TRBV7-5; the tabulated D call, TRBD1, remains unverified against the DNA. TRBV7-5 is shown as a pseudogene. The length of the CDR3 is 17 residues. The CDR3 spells CARPPDGTEPKIYGYTF. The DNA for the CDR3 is TGTGCCAGACCACCCGACGGGACAGAGCCTAAGATCTATGGCTACACCTTC.

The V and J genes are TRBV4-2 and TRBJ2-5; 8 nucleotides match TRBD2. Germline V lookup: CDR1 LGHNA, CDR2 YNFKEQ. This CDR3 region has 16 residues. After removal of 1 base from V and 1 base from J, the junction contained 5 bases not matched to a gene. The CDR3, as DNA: TGTGCCAGCAGCCAAGGGCTAGCGGGCCTCCAAGAGACCCAGTACTTC. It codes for CASSQGLAGLQETQYF.